These 7 T cell receptor beta chains were all obtained from the same sample, sequenced in a study of blood T cell repertoires in COVID-19. The assay was immunoSEQ multiplex PCR, and TCRdb's table has in-frame clones only and misses some. The sample records 280,000 or so clones, about 87% being singletons. Material for sequencing was peripheral blood. The origin of the receptors is a woman aged 25-40 years who had recovered from COVID-19.

The V and J genes are TRBV9 and TRBJ2-5; 8 nucleotides agree with TRBD2. The ends lost 3 bases at V and 0 bases at J; junction bases unmatched: 10. CDR3 length: 17 amino acids. Germline CDR1 is SGDLS and CDR2 is YYNGEE. Here the CDR3 reads CASSGPRAAGDQETQYF. Here the CDR3 DNA reads TGTGCCAGCAGCGGGCCCCGAGCAGCGGGGGACCAAGAGACCCAGTACTTC.

This sequence joins TRBV27 and TRBJ2-1, with 13 bases aligning to TRBD2. Per the germline V gene, CDR1 is MNHEY and CDR2 is SMNVEV (reference sequence). V shed 5 bases and J 6 bases; nucleotides not matched to a gene: 4. The CDR3 length is 15 residues. DNA of the CDR3: TGTGCCAGCAGTGGGGGACTAGCGGGGTTCAATGAGCAGTTCTTC. Amino acids: CASSGGLAGFNEQFF.

The gene calls are TRBV7-2 and TRBJ2-2, with TRBD1 matching 9 bases. CDR1 is SGHTA and CDR2 is FQGNSA in the germline V gene. This CDR3 is 18 amino acids long. V was pared by 0 bases and J by 6 bases, with 11 bases of the junction left unmatched. The CDR3 reads CASSLARPGQGGPGELFF. The DNA for the CDR3 is TGTGCCAGCAGCTTAGCGAGGCCGGGACAGGGCGGCCCCGGGGAGCTGTTTTTT.

This clone appeared once. The J gene is TRBJ1-6, the V gene TRBV7-2, with unresolved D. The ends were cut back, 4 bases at V and 2 bases at J, with 12 bases in the middle. The CDR3 consists of 16 residues. Germline V gene sequence: CDR1 SGHTA, CDR2 FQGNSA. CDR3 nucleotides: TGTGCCAGCAGCTCCTTTGGGCAAACCTATAATTCACCCCTCCACTTT. Its translation: CASSSFGQTYNSPLHF.

The CDR3 region is CASSGQEGTEAFF. CDR3 DNA sequence: TGTGCCAGCAGTGGGCAGGAAGGCACTGAAGCTTTCTTT. The chain joins TRBV2 to TRBJ1-1, with unresolved D. V lost 4 bases and J lost 4, with 10 bases in between. The CDR3 length is 13 residues. Germline CDR1 SNHLY, CDR2 FYNNEI.

CDR3 in amino acids: CASSLETGGYTF. CDR3 DNA: TGTGCCAGCAGCTTGGAAACAGGGGGCTACACCTTC. The V call is TRBV7-9, the J call TRBJ1-2; weak D call: TRBD1 (6 bases). Per germline, CDR1 SEHNR and CDR2 FQNEAQ (reference sequence). Deletions cut 3 bases from V and 8 bases from J, with 10 bases between. The CDR3 spans 12 residues.

The table lists this clone with a count of one. J is TRBJ2-3 and V is TRBV29-1; TRBD2 aligns across 8 bases. V lost 6 bases, J lost 6 bases, and 11 bases stayed unmatched. The germline gives CDR1 SQVTM, CDR2 ANQGSEA. CDR3 size: 14 residues. CDR3 region: CSVALAGGGDTQYF. CDR3 sequence (DNA): TGCAGCGTGGCGTTGGCGGGAGGTGGGGATACGCAGTATTTT.